The clone carrying this TCR beta chain was counted many times. What it binds is unknown. Memory CD4+ cells were defined as CD4+CD45RO+CD25-. Findings of the study overall: Tumor memory CD4+ T cell TCR gene usage was found to cluster with blood and lymph node memory CD4+ cells and with lymph node naive CD4+ cells. The larger-cohort validation was restricted to a single TCR beta V-J rearrangement rather than whole repertoires.

CDR3 length: 15 amino acids. Trimming removed 1 base at V and 3 bases at J, with 13 bases between. Semi-nested PCR with Nested Universal Primer A followed constant-region reverse priming of full-length variable regions. TCRdb called the 5' RACE reads again in MiXCR, with one record for every CDR3 protein. This table has about 7,800 distinct CDR3 sequences, 35% to 45% appearing once. V usage is TRBV12-3 or TRBV12-4 and J usage is TRBJ2-7, with a tentative D call TRBD2 (7 bases). This clonotype was sampled from a female donor with breast cancer. The sample taken for sequencing was tumor-infiltrating memory CD4+ T cells sorted from the breast tumor. The subset is: memory CD4+ T cells, CD4+CD45RO+CD25-. CDR3 in amino acids: CASSLEGGGGYEQYF. The CDR3 DNA reads TGTGCCAGCAGTTTAGAGGGGGGGGGCGGCTACGAGCAGTACTTC.